This TCR beta chain was identified during a study of graft-versus-host responses after intestinal transplantation. Background on the study: Transplants given to recipients were multivisceral, liver-intestinal, or isolated intestinal. Each recipient received anti-thymocyte globulin induction, then tacrolimus and steroids for approximately 3 years. Study-wide results and caveats: The study found high graft-versus-host to host-versus-graft clonal ratios in allografts of patients with graft-donor T cell macrochimerism. Early HvG declines after transplant were associated with peak circulating GvH clone levels.

Using immunoSEQ multiplex PCR, the repertoire was profiled, and TCRdb retains in-frame clones only, with some absent. The sample consists of over 85,000 clones, 90% to 95% of them appearing once. V shed 7 bases and J shed 5 bases, with 17 bases lying between them. This CDR3 contains 14 residues. Germline CDR1 MNHNS, CDR2 SASEGT. To note about this clone: Its antigen is not identified.

The rearrangement links TRBV6-1 to TRBJ1-1, with D maybe TRBD1 (5 bases). The receptor comes from a human donor who received an intestinal transplant. Source: unstimulated CD8+ T cells sorted from spleen or lymph node cells, taken before intestinal transplant. The CDR3 sequence: CASIPLGPRTEAFF. The DNA of the CDR3 is TGTGCCAGCATTCCTCTGGGGCCGCGGACTGAAGCTTTCTTT.